In this sample, the clone carrying this T cell receptor beta chain turned up many times. Antigen specificity is unknown. These data are taken from a study of CD8 T cells in ankylosing spondylitis. General study findings and limits: One TCR beta motif, made up of roughly 8 highly homologous variants, appeared characteristic of ankylosing spondylitis blood. The clones that were linked to disease were reported to be significantly enriched in matched synovial fluid samples from ankylosing spondylitis patients.

Germline lookup yields CDR1 SGHRS and CDR2 YFSETQ. J gave up 7 bases and V 5 bases, and 13 bases lay outside the gene matches. The CDR3 contains 15 residues. Quantitative 5'-RACE with molecular barcodes produced the TCR beta libraries. TCRdb used MiXCR to reprocess the 5' RACE reads, holding one entry per CDR3 protein. The sample yields about 220,000 distinct CDR3 sequences, about a quarter seen once. Source material: blood, either unsorted or a sorted T cell fraction (not recorded which). The chain combines TRBV5-1 with TRBJ2-7; 9 nucleotides agree with TRBD2. The sequence was collected from a male donor with ankylosing spondylitis or in good health (not recorded which). CDR3 bases: TGCGCCAGCAGTTCTGGGTCTAGCGGGACTTTAGAGCAGTACTTC. Translating gives CASSSGSSGTLEQYF.